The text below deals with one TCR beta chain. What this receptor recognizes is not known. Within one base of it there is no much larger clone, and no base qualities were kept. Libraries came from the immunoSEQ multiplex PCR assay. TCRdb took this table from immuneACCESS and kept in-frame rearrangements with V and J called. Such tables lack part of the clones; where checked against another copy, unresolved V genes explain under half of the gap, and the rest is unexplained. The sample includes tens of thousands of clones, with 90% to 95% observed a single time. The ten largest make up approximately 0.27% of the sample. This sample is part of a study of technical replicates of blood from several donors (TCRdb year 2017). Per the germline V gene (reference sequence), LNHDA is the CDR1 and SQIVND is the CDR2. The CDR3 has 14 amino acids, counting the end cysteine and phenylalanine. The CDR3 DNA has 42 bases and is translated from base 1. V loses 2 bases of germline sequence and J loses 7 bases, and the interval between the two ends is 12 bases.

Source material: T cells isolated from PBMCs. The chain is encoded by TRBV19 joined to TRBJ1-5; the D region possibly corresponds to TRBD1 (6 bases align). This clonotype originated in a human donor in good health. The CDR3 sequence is CASSILQGRQPQHF. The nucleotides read TGTGCCAGTAGTATATTACAGGGAAGGCAGCCCCAGCATTTT.